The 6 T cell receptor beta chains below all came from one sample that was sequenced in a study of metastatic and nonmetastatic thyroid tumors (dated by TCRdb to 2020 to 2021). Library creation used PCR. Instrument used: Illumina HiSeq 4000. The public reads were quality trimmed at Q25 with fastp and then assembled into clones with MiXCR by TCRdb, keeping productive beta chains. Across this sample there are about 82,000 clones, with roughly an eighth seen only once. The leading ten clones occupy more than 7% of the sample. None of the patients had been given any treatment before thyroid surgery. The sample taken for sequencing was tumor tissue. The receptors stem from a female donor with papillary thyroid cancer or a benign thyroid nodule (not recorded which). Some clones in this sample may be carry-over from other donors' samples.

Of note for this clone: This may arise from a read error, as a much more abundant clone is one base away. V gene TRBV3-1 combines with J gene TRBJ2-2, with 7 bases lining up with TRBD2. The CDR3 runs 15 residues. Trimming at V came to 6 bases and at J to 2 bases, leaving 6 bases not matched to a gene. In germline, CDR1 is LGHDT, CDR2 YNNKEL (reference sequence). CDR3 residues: CASRLSGGNTGELFF. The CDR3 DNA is TGTGCCAGCAGGCTATCGGGAGGCAACACCGGGGAGCTGTTTTTT.

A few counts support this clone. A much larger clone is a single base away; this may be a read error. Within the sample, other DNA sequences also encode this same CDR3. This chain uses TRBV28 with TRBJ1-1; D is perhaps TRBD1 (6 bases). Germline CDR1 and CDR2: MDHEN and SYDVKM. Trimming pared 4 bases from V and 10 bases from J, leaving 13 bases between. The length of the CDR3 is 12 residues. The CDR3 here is CASSSTGARAFF. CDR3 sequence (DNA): TGTGCCAGCAGTTCGACAGGTGCTAGAGCTTTCTTT.

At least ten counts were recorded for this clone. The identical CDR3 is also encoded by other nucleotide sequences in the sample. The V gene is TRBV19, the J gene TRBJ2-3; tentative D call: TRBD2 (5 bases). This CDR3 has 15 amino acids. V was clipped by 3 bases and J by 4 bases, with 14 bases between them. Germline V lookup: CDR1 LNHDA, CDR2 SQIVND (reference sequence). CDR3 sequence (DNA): TGTGCCAGTAGTATTGGGCGGGTGTCTTCAGATACGCAGTATTTT. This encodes CASSIGRVSSDTQYF.

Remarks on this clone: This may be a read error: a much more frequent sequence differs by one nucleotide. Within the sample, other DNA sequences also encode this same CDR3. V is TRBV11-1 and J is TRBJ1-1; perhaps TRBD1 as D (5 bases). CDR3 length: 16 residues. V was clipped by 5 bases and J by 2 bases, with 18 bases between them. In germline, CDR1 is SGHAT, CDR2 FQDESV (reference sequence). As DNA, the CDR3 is TGTGCCAGCAGCCATCTTGCGACGGGGCACAACACTGAAGCTTTCTTT. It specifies CASSHLATGHNTEAFF.

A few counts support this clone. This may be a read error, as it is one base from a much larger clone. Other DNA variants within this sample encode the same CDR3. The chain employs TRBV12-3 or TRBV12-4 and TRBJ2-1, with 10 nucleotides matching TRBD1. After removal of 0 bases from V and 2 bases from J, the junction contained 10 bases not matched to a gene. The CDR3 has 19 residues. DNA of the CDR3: TGTGCCAGCAGTTTAGCGGGAGGTCTGGGGACAGGGGCCTACAATGAGCAGTTCTTC. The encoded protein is CASSLAGGLGTGAYNEQFF.

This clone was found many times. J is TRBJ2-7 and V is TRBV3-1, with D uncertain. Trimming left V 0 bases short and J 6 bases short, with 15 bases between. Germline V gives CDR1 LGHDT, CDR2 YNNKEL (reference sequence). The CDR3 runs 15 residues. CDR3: CASSQEAGVYSEQYF. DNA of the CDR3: TGTGCCAGCAGCCAAGAAGCAGGCGTATATTCCGAGCAGTACTTC.